This T cell receptor (beta chain) was captured in a study of shared clonotypes between healthy human individuals. Overall study findings and caveats: Among several donors, roughly 5% of naive CD4 clonotypes were found in common.

The assay was carried out at the deep level. Clones were sequenced by immunoSEQ multiplex PCR, and TCRdb holds only the in-frame ones, with some missing. The table includes around 300,000 clones, roughly 87% detected once. As concerns this clone: The antigen remains undetermined.

The CDR3 totals 17 residues. This rearrangement joins TRBV21-1 to TRBJ1-6. TRBV21-1 is tagged as a pseudogene. The receptor comes from a man between 18 and 29 years old in good health. The sequenced material came from memory CD8+ T cells sorted from blood. Subset of the sample: CD45RO+ cells pooled with CCR7-negative TemRA cells. In nucleotides, the CDR3 is TGTGCCAGCAGCAAAGCGCTAAGGTGCAGACCAAATTCACCCCTCCACTTT. This gives the protein CASSKALRCRPNSPLHF.